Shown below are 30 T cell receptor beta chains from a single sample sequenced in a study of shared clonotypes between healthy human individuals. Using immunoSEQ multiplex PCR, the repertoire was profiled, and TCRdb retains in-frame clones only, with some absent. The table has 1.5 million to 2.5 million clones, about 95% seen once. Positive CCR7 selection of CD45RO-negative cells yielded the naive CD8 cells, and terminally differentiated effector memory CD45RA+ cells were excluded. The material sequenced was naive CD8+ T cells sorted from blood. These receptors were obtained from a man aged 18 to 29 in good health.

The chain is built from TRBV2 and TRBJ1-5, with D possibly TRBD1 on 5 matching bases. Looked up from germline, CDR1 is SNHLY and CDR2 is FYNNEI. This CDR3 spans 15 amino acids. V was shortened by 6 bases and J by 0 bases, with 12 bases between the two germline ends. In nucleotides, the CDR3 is TGTGCCAGCAGCTGGGGCGACCATAGCAATCAGCCCCAGCATTTT. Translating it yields CASSWGDHSNQPQHF.

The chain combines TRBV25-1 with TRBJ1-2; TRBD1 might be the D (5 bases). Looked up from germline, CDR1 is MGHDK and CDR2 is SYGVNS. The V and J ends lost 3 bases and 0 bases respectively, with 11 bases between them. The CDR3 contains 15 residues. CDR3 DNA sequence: TGTGCCAGCAGTGACAGGGAACCAGCTAACTATGGCTACACCTTC. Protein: CASSDREPANYGYTF.

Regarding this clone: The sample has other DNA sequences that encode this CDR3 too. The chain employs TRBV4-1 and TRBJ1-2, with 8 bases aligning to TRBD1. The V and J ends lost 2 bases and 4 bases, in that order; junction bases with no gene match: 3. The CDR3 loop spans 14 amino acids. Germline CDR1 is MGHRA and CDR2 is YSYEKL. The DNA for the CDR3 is TGCGCCAGCAGCCAAAGGACAGGGACCTATGGCTACACCTTC. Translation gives CASSQRTGTYGYTF.

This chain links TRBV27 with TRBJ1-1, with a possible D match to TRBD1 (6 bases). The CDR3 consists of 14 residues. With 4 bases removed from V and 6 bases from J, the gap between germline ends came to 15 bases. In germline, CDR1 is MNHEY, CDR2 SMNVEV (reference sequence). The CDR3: CASSWDMGGSEAFF. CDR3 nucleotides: TGTGCCAGCAGTTGGGACATGGGAGGCTCTGAAGCTTTCTTT.

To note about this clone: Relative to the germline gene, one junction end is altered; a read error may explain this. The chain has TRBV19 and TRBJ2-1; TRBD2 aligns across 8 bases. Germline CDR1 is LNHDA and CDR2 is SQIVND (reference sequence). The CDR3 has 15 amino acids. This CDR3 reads CASSIAGYDYNEQFF. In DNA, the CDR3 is TGTGCCAGTAGCATAGCGGGATACGACTACAATGAGCAGTTCTTC.

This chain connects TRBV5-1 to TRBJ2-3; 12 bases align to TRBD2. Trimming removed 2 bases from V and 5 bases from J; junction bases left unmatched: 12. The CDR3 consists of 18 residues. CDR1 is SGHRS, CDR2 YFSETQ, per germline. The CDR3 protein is CASSFEGLAGLGRDTQYF. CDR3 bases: TGCGCCAGCAGCTTCGAGGGACTAGCGGGTTTGGGACGAGATACGCAGTATTTT.

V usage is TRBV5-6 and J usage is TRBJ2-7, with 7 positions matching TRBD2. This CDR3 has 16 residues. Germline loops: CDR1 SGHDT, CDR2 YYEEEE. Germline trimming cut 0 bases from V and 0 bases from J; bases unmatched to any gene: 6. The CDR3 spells CASSLDRRGSSYEQYF. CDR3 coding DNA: TGTGCCAGCAGCTTGGATCGGCGCGGGAGCTCCTACGAGCAGTACTTC.

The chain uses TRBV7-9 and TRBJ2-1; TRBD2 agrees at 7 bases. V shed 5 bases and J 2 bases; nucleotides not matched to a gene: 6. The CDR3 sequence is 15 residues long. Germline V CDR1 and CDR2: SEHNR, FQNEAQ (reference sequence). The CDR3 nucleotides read TGTGCCAGCAGCCCGGTGACTAGCCCCTACAATGAGCAGTTCTTC. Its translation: CASSPVTSPYNEQFF.

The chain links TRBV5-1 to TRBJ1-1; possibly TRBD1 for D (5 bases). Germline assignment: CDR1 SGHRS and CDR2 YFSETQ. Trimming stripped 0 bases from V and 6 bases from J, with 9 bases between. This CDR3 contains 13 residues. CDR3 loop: CASSLGWGAEAFF. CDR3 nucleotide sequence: TGCGCCAGCAGCTTGGGATGGGGGGCTGAAGCTTTCTTT. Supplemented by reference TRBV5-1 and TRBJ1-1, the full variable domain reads KAGVTQTPRYLIKTRGQQVTLSCSPISGHRSVSWYQQTPGQGLQFLFEYFSETQRNKGNFPGRFSGRQFSNSRSEMNVSTLELGDSALYLCASSLGWGAEAFFGQGTRLTVV.

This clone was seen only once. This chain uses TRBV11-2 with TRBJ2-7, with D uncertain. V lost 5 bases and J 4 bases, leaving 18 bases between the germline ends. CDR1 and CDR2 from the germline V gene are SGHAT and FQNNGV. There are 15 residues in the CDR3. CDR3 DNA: TGTGCCAGCAGCACCCCCGAGAGTATAAGGTACGAGCAGTACTTC. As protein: CASSTPESIRYEQYF.

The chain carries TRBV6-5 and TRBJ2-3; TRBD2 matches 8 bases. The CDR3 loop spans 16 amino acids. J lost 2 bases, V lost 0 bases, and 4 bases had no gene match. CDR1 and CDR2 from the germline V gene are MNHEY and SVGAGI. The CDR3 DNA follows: TGTGCCAGCAGTTACTCGACTAGCGATAACACAGATACGCAGTATTTT. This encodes CASSYSTSDNTDTQYF.

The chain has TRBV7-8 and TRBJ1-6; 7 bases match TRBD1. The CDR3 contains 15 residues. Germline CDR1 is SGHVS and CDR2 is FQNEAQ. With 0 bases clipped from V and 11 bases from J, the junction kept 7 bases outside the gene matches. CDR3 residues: CASSLAEQGWTPLHF. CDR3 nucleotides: TGTGCCAGCAGCTTAGCGGAACAGGGGTGGACACCCCTCCACTTT.

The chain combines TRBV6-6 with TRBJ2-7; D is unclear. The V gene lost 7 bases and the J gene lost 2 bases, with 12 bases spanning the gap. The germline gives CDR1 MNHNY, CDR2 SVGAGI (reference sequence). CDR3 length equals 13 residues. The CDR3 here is CASTQDGPYEQYF. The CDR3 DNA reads TGTGCCAGCACCCAGGACGGACCCTACGAGCAGTACTTC.

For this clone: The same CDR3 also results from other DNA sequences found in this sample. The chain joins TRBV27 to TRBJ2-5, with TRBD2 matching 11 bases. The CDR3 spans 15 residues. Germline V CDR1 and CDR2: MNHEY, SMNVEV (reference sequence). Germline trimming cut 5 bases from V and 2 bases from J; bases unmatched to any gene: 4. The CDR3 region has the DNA TGTGCCAGCAGTCCCGGGACTAGCGGACAAGAGACCCAGTACTTC. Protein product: CASSPGTSGQETQYF.

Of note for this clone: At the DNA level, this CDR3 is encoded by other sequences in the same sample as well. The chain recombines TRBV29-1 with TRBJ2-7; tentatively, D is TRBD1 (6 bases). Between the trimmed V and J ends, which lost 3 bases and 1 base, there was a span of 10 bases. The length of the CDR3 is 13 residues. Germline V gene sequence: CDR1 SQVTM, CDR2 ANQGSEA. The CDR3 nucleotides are TGCAGCGTTGATACAGGGTTATCCTACGAGCAGTACTTC. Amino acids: CSVDTGLSYEQYF.

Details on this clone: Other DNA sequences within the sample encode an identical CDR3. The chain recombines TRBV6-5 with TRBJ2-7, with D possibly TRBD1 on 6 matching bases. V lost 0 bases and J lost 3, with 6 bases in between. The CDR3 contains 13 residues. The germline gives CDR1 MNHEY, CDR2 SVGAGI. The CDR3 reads CASSYSTGYEQYF. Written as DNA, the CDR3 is TGTGCCAGCAGTTACTCGACAGGCTACGAGCAGTACTTC.

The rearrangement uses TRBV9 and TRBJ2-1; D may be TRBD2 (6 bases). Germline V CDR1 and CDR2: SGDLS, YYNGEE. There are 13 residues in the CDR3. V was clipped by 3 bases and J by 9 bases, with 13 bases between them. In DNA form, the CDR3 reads TGTGCCAGCAGCGAGGCGGGGCGGCCTGAGCAGTTCTTC. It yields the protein CASSEAGRPEQFF.

CDR3 sequence reads: CASSWVTGAYEQYF. The CDR3 region has the DNA TGTGCCAGCAGCTGGGTGACAGGGGCCTACGAGCAGTACTTC. The V and J genes are TRBV5-5 and TRBJ2-7; 8 bases line up with TRBD1. The ends lost 3 bases at V and 2 bases at J; junction bases unmatched: 4. This CDR3 region has 14 residues. Germline CDR1 is SGHKS and CDR2 is YYEKEE (reference sequence).

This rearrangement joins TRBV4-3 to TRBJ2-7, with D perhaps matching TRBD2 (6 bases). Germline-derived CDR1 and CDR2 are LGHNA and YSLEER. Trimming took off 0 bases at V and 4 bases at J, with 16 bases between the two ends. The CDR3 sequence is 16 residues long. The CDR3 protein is CASSQEPGADVYEQYF. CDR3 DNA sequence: TGCGCCAGCAGCCAAGAACCGGGAGCGGATGTTTACGAGCAGTACTTC.

In DNA form, the CDR3 reads TGTGCCAGCAGTGAAGTGGAGGCCTACGAGCAGTACTTC. Translation gives CASSEVEAYEQYF. The rearrangement joins TRBV6-1 to TRBJ2-7; possible D gene TRBD2, 5 bases. Looked up from germline, CDR1 is MNHNS and CDR2 is SASEGT. This CDR3 spans 13 amino acids. The V gene lost 1 base and the J gene lost 2 bases, with 6 bases spanning the gap.

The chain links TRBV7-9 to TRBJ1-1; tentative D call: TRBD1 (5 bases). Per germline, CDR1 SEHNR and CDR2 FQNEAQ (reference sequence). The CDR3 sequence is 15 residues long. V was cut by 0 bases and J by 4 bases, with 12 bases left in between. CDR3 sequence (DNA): TGTGCCAGCAGCTTAGCGCGGGGGGTTTCCACTGAAGCTTTCTTT. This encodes CASSLARGVSTEAFF.

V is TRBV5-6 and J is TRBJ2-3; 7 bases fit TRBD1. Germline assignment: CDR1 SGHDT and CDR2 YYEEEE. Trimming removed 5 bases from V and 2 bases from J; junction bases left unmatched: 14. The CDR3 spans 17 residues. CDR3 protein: CASSFEQGPLNTDTQYF. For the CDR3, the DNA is TGTGCCAGCAGTTTCGAACAGGGGCCCCTCAACACAGATACGCAGTATTTT.

The CDR3 DNA sequence: TGTGCCAGTACCCCCACTAGGGCCAGTCAAGAGACCCAGTACTTC. It translates to CASTPTRASQETQYF. The chain has TRBV19 and TRBJ2-5, with D maybe TRBD2 (5 bases). CDR1 and CDR2 (germline): LNHDA, SQIVND (reference sequence). The CDR3 is 15 residues long. The V gene lost 7 bases and the J gene lost 2 bases, with 17 bases spanning the gap.

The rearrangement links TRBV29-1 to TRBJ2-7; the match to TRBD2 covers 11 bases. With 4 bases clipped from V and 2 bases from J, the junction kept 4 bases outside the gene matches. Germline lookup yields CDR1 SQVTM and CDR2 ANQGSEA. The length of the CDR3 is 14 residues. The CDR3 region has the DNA TGCAGCGTTGTCCTAGCGGGAGGACCCTACGAGCAGTACTTC. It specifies CSVVLAGGPYEQYF.

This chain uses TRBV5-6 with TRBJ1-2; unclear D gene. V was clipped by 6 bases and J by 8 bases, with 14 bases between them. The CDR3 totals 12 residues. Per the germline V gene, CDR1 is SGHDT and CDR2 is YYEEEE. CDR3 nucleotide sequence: TGTGCCAGCACCACGGTGATGGGAGGCTACACCTTC. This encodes CASTTVMGGYTF.

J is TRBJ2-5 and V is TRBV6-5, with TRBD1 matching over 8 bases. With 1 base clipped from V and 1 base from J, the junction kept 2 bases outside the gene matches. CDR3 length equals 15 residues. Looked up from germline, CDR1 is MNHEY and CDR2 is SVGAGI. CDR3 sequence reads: CASSYFGQGQETQYF. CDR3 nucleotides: TGTGCCAGCAGTTACTTCGGACAGGGCCAAGAGACCCAGTACTTC.

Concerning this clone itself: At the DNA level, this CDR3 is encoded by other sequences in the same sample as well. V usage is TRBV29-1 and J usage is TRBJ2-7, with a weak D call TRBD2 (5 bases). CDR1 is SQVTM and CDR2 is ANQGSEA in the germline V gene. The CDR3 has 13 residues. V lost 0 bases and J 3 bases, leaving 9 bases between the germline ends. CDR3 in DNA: TGCAGCGTTGAAGATCGACGGGGCTACGAGCAGTACTTC. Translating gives CSVEDRRGYEQYF.

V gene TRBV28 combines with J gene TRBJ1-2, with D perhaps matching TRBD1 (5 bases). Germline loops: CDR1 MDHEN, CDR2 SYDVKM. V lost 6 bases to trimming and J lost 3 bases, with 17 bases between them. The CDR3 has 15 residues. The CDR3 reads CASSPIRATYYGYTF. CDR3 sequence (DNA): TGTGCCAGCAGCCCCATCAGGGCGACCTACTATGGCTACACCTTC.

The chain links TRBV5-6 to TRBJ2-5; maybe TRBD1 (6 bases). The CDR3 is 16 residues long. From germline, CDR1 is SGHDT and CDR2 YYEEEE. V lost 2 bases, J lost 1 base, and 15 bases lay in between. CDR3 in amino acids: CASSFLTLTGQETQYF. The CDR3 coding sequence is TGTGCCAGCAGCTTCCTTACCCTGACAGGCCAAGAGACCCAGTACTTC.

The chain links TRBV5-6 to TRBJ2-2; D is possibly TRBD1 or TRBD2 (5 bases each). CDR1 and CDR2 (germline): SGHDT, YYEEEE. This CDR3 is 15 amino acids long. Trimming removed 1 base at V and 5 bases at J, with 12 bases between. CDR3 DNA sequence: TGTGCCAGCAGCTTGTTGGCAGGGAGAACCGGGGAGCTGTTTTTT. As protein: CASSLLAGRTGELFF.